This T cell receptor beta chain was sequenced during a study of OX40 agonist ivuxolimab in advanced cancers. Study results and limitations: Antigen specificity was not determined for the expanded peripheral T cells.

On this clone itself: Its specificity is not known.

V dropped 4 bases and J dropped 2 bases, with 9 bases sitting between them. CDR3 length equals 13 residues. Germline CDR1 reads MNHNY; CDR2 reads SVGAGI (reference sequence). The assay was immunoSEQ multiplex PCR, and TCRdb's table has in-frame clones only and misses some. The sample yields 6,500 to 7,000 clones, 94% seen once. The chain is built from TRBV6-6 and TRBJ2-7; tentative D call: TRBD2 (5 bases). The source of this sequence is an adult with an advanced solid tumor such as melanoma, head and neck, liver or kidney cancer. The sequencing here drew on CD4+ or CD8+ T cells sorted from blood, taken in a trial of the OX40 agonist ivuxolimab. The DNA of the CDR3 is TGTGCCAGCAGTTCCTCCGGGACCTACGAGCAGTACTTC. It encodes CASSSSGTYEQYF.